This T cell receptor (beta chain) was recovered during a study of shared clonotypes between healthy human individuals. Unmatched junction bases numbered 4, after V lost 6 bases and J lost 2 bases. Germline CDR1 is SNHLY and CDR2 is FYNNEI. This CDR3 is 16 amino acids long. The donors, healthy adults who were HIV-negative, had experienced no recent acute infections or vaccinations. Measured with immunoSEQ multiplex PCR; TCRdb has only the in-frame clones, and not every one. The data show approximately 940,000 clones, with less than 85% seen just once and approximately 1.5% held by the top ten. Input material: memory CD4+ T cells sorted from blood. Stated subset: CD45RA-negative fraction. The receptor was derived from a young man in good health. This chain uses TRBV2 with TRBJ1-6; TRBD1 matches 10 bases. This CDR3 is CASRGTGDAYNSPLHF. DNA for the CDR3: TGTGCCAGCAGAGGGACAGGGGACGCCTATAATTCACCCCTCCACTTT.